Shown below are 22 T cell receptor beta chains from a single sample sequenced in a study of control samples from healthy donors and cancer patients. Profiling relied on immunoSEQ multiplex PCR, and the TCRdb table lists in-frame clones only, not all of them. The table has around 81,000 clones, approximately 93% seen once. Specimen: blood. These TCRs come from a woman between 25 and 40 years old in good health.

The CDR3 region is CATSDFNRADNEQFF. The CDR3 DNA reads as TGTGCCACCAGTGATTTTAACAGGGCCGACAATGAGCAGTTCTTC. The genes are TRBV24-1 and TRBJ2-1; weak D call: TRBD1 (6 bases). This CDR3 contains 15 residues. The germline V gene encodes CDR1 KGHDR and CDR2 SFDVKD. Deletions cut 1 base from V and 5 bases from J, with 11 bases between.

This chain connects TRBV10-3 to TRBJ1-5, with 10 bases fitting TRBD1. CDR3 length: 15 residues. V lost 2 bases to trimming and J lost 7 bases; unmatched junction nucleotides: 5. Germline CDR1 is ENHRY and CDR2 is SYGVKD. CDR3 sequence reads: CAISEGQGGGQPQHF. CDR3 coding DNA: TGTGCCATCAGTGAGGGACAGGGGGGAGGACAGCCCCAGCATTTT.

This chain joins TRBV5-1 and TRBJ2-2, with D unclear. V gave up 6 bases and J gave up 6 bases, with 12 bases separating them. Germline loops: CDR1 SGHRS, CDR2 YFSETQ. The CDR3 runs 13 residues. This CDR3 reads CASTNSDAGELFF. The CDR3, as DNA: TGCGCCAGCACCAATTCGGACGCCGGGGAGCTGTTTTTT.

In this sample, this clone turned up once. V and J are TRBV6-6 and TRBJ2-1; 10 nucleotides align to TRBD2. The J segment lost 16 bases and the V segment lost 5 bases, leaving 8 bases of the junction unmatched. CDR3 length: 12 residues. The germline V gene encodes CDR1 MNHNY and CDR2 SVGAGI (reference sequence). DNA of the CDR3: TGTGCCAGCAGTCCACGGGGGACTAGCGCCTTCTTC. This gives the protein CASSPRGTSAFF.

V is TRBV27 and J is TRBJ2-5, with 9 bases fitting TRBD2. The CDR3 sequence is 15 residues long. Trimming removed 6 bases from V and 2 bases from J; junction bases left unmatched: 7. Looked up from germline, CDR1 is MNHEY and CDR2 is SMNVEV (reference sequence). This chain's CDR3 is CASSSVAGAQETQYF. As DNA, the CDR3 is TGTGCCAGCAGCTCAGTAGCGGGGGCACAAGAGACCCAGTACTTC.

This clone has only a few counts. The chain is built from TRBV25-1 and TRBJ2-2, with D tentatively TRBD1 (6 bases). The germline V gene encodes CDR1 MGHDK and CDR2 SYGVNS. CDR3 length equals 15 residues. Trimming took off 1 base at V and 3 bases at J, with 9 bases between the two ends. The CDR3 reads CASSESGVDTGELFF. CDR3 bases: TGTGCCAGCAGTGAATCAGGGGTCGACACCGGGGAGCTGTTTTTT.

This chain uses TRBV18 with TRBJ1-2, with 10 bases that match TRBD1. The CDR3 has 18 residues. The V segment lost 0 bases and the J segment 3 bases; nucleotides outside the gene matches: 10. The germline V gene encodes CDR1 KGHSH and CDR2 LQKENI. The CDR3 coding sequence is TGTGCCAGCTCACCACCGTTGACAGGGGGCGATTGGGACTATGGCTACACCTTC. Amino acid sequence: CASSPPLTGGDWDYGYTF.

The V gene is TRBV4-1, the J gene TRBJ2-6; 7 bases are a match to TRBD2. There are 18 residues in the CDR3. Trimming at V came to 0 bases and at J to 1 base, leaving 6 bases not matched to a gene. Germline V gives CDR1 MGHRA, CDR2 YSYEKL. The CDR3 bases are TGCGCCAGCAGCCAAGATGGGGGGGAGGTTTCTGGGGCCAACGTCCTGACTTTC. Translation: CASSQDGGEVSGANVLTF.

CDR3 protein: CASRGSGYGYTF. The CDR3 DNA reads as TGTGCCAGCAGGGGGTCCGGCTATGGCTACACCTTC. The chain is built from TRBV27 and TRBJ1-2; D uncertain. V shed 6 bases and J shed 4 bases, with 9 bases lying between them. Germline V gene sequence: CDR1 MNHEY, CDR2 SMNVEV (reference sequence). The CDR3 loop spans 12 amino acids.

J is TRBJ2-5 and V is TRBV11-2, with TRBD2 matching 8 bases. The CDR3 length is 16 residues. Losses at the gene ends were 5 bases for V and 4 bases for J; bases not matched to a gene: 12. Per germline, CDR1 SGHAT and CDR2 FQNNGV. The CDR3 protein is CASSNRLPGGGETQYF. DNA of the CDR3: TGTGCCAGCAGCAACCGTCTACCGGGAGGGGGAGAGACCCAGTACTTC. The full variable domain, its missing parts supplied by reference TRBV11-2 and TRBJ2-5, is EAGVAQSPRYKIIEKRQSVAFWCNPISGHATLYWYQQILGQGPKLLIQFQNNGVVDDSQLPKDRFSAERLKGVDSTLKIQPAKLEDSAVYLCASSNRLPGGGETQYFGPGTRLLVL.

The rearrangement links TRBV24-1 to TRBJ1-1, with D unclear. CDR1 KGHDR and CDR2 SFDVKD come from the germline V gene. The ends were cut back, 5 bases at V and 3 bases at J, with 12 bases in the middle. The CDR3 extends over 14 amino acids. CDR3 amino acids: CATSAAQGYTEAFF. The CDR3 nucleotides read TGTGCCACCAGTGCGGCGCAAGGGTACACTGAAGCTTTCTTT.

V is TRBV19 and J is TRBJ1-5; unclear D gene. The length of the CDR3 is 13 residues. The germline gives CDR1 LNHDA, CDR2 SQIVND (reference sequence). V lost 0 bases and J 7 bases, leaving 7 bases between the germline ends. The CDR3 loop is CASSIDRAQPQHF. The CDR3 DNA reads as TGTGCCAGTAGTATAGATCGGGCCCAGCCCCAGCATTTT.

This chain links TRBV3-1 (or the pseudogene TRBV3-2) with TRBJ1-3; D ambiguous. CDR1 and CDR2 from the germline V gene are LGHDT and YNNKEL (reference sequence). V was clipped by 4 bases and J by 0 bases, with 10 bases between them. The CDR3 loop spans 15 amino acids. The CDR3 here is CASSRVVHSGNTIYF. For the CDR3, the DNA is TGTGCCAGCAGCCGAGTGGTGCACTCTGGAAACACCATATATTTT.

The rearrangement uses TRBV9 and TRBJ2-7; 7 nucleotides match TRBD1. J was trimmed by 5 bases and V by 7 bases; bases with no gene match: 9. The length of the CDR3 is 13 residues. Germline V gives CDR1 SGDLS, CDR2 YYNGEE. CDR3 residues: CASGGSTGDEQYF. For the CDR3, the DNA is TGTGCCAGCGGAGGTTCCACAGGGGACGAGCAGTACTTC. Looking up the rest from reference TRBV9 and TRBJ2-7 gives the full variable domain: DSGVTQTPKHLITATGQRVTLRCSPRSGDLSVYWYQQSLDQGLQFLIQYYNGEERAKGNILERFSAQQFPDLHSELNLSSLELGDSALYFCASGGSTGDEQYFGPGTRLTVT.

This clone occurred a few times. The rearrangement uses TRBV10-3 and TRBJ1-6; no reliable D call. The V end lost 9 bases, the J end lost 3 bases, and 12 bases lay between the germline ends. The CDR3 extends over 14 amino acids. Germline V gene data show CDR1 as ENHRY and CDR2 as SYGVKD. CDR3 amino acids: CAIQNGDYNSPLHF. In DNA form, the CDR3 reads TGTGCCATTCAAAACGGAGACTATAATTCACCCCTCCACTTT.

The genes are TRBV6-6 and TRBJ2-5; D possibly corresponds to TRBD1 (5 bases). CDR1 and CDR2 from the germline V gene are MNHNY and SVGAGI (reference sequence). V was cut by 6 bases and J by 9 bases, with 17 bases left in between. The CDR3 sequence is 13 residues long. CDR3 sequence reads: CASSPYQSRAQYF. The CDR3 nucleotides read TGTGCCAGCAGCCCTTACCAGTCCAGGGCCCAGTACTTC.

This chain joins TRBV18 and TRBJ2-1; 7 positions match TRBD2. CDR1 is KGHSH and CDR2 is LQKENI in the germline V gene. The CDR3 runs to 13 residues. V lost 6 bases and J lost 7; bases outside the gene matches: 6. The DNA of the CDR3 is TGTGCCAGCTCTACGGGGGGATCAAATGAGCAGTTCTTC. This gives the protein CASSTGGSNEQFF. Supplemented by reference TRBV18 and TRBJ2-1, the full variable domain reads NAGVMQNPRHLVRRRGQEARLRCSPMKGHSHVYWYRQLPEEGLKFMVYLQKENIIDESGMPKERFSAEFPKEGPSILRIQQVVRGDSAAYFCASSTGGSNEQFFGPGTRLTVL.

The V gene is TRBV2, the J gene TRBJ2-3; 7 bases agree with TRBD2. The CDR3 totals 16 residues. Trimming took 4 bases from V and 0 from J; bases not matched to a gene: 7. Per the germline V gene, CDR1 is SNHLY and CDR2 is FYNNEI. CDR3: CASSGSSGQSTDTQYF. DNA of the CDR3: TGTGCCAGCAGTGGGTCTAGCGGACAAAGCACAGATACGCAGTATTTT.

CDR3 amino acids: CASSLVLGQNGYTF. The CDR3 DNA sequence: TGCGCCAGCAGCTTGGTGCTGGGACAGAATGGCTACACCTTC. The gene calls are TRBV5-1 and TRBJ1-2; 7 bases line up with TRBD1. CDR1 and CDR2 from the germline V gene are SGHRS and YFSETQ. CDR3 length: 14 residues. Trimming at V came to 0 bases and at J to 6 bases, leaving 5 bases not matched to a gene.

The V call is TRBV6-1, the J call TRBJ1-3; D might be TRBD1 (5 bases). The CDR3 is 16 residues long. The germline gives CDR1 MNHNS, CDR2 SASEGT. Trimming removed 2 bases at V and 0 bases at J, with 11 bases between. Here the CDR3 DNA reads TGTGCCAGCAGTGAATTAGCAGGGCTCTCTGGAAACACCATATATTTT. Residues: CASSELAGLSGNTIYF.

This chain links TRBV10-3 with TRBJ2-3; no definite D call. The CDR3 extends over 13 amino acids. The V end was cut by 3 bases, the J end by 4 bases, with 8 bases between. CDR1 and CDR2 (germline): ENHRY, SYGVKD. The CDR3 region is CAISEEASDTQYF. The DNA for the CDR3 is TGTGCCATCAGTGAAGAGGCTTCAGATACGCAGTATTTT.

The chain combines TRBV14 with TRBJ1-2; TRBD1 matches at 9 bases. Per the germline V gene, CDR1 is SGHDN and CDR2 is FVKESK. The CDR3 covers 15 residues. V dropped 5 bases and J dropped 4; count of bases not matched to a gene: 8. The CDR3 loop is CASSFWGQGFYGYTF. CDR3 in DNA: TGTGCCAGCAGCTTTTGGGGACAGGGATTCTATGGCTACACCTTC.